These 11 T cell receptor beta chains came from one sample sequenced in a study of T cells in Graves' hyperthyroidism and ophthalmopathy. From RNA transcripts, TCR beta CDR3 regions were amplified. A first-round RT-PCR of the TCR CDR3 used the HTBI primer set. TCRdb passed the multiplex PCR reads through MiXCR, listing each CDR3 protein once. The table shows approximately 400,000 distinct CDR3 sequences, with around a sixth occurring only once. The material sequenced was blood. Every receptor here comes from a young woman with Graves' hyperthyroidism that later progressed to Graves' ophthalmopathy.

The chain carries TRBV4-3 and TRBJ2-3, with a possible D match to TRBD2 (5 bases). The CDR3 is made up of 15 amino acids. From germline, CDR1 is LGHNA and CDR2 YSLEER. Trimming removed 0 bases from V and 3 bases from J, with 10 bases in between. The CDR3: CASSQERGRTDTQYF. CDR3 DNA: TGCGCCAGCAGCCAAGAGAGAGGGAGAACAGATACGCAGTATTTT.

This clonotype turned up a few times. The CDR3 sequence is CSVPRTSGSYEQYF. The DNA for the CDR3 is TGCAGCGTCCCCCGGACTAGCGGATCCTACGAGCAGTACTTC. V is TRBV29-1 and J is TRBJ2-7; 10 positions match TRBD2. This CDR3 region has 14 residues. Germline assignment: CDR1 SQVTM and CDR2 ANQGSEA. The junction had 6 bases not matched to a gene; V was cut back by 6 bases and J by 1 base.

On this clonotype: One end of the junction is discordant with germline, which a read error may explain. The chain links TRBV4-2 to TRBJ2-7; 10 nucleotides line up with TRBD1. This CDR3 region has 17 residues. Germline CDR1 is LGHNA and CDR2 is YNFKEQ. CDR3 in DNA: TGTGCCAGCAGTCAAGAAGACTCCGGGACAGGGGCCCACGAGCAGTACTTC. Encoded protein: CASSQEDSGTGAHEQYF.

The gene calls are TRBV7-9 and TRBJ2-1; either TRBD1 or TRBD2 may fit D (5 bases each). The CDR3 runs 14 residues. Germline CDR1 is SEHNR and CDR2 is FQNEAQ (reference sequence). The germline V and J ends were trimmed by 5 bases and 8 bases, with 16 bases remaining between them. The CDR3 sequence: CASSPRDVVHEQFF. CDR3 bases: TGTGCCAGCAGCCCACGGGACGTAGTCCATGAGCAGTTCTTC.

This clonotype has a handful of counts. The gene calls are TRBV7-8 and TRBJ2-7; 10 bases fit TRBD2. Trimming cost V 5 bases and J 5 bases; bases outside gene matches: 9. CDR3 length: 15 residues. Germline V gene sequence: CDR1 SGHVS, CDR2 FQNEAQ. The CDR3 nucleotides are TGTGCCAGCAGCCCTTCTAGCGGGAGATTAGACGAGCAGTACTTC. Protein product: CASSPSSGRLDEQYF.

On this clonotype: A single base separates this from a much larger clone, so it may be a read error. The rearrangement joins TRBV18 to TRBJ1-1; possible D gene TRBD1, 6 bases. V was trimmed by 0 bases and J by 6 bases, leaving 14 bases between them. Looked up from germline, CDR1 is KGHSH and CDR2 is LQKENI. This CDR3 has 15 amino acids. The CDR3 DNA is TGTGCCAGCTCACCACCGAGGGGCGGGGGCGCTGAAGCTTTCTTT. Translation gives CASSPPRGGGAEAFF.

This clonotype turned up a few times. The V gene is TRBV30, the J gene TRBJ2-2; D gene ambiguous. The length of the CDR3 is 11 residues. Per germline, CDR1 GTSNPN and CDR2 SVGIG (reference sequence). Trimming shortened V by 2 bases and J by 3 bases, and 1 base separated the two germline ends. CDR3 in amino acids: CAWSYTGELFF. CDR3 DNA sequence: TGTGCCTGGAGTTACACCGGGGAGCTGTTTTTT.

This clonotype was recorded once. The CDR3 nucleotides are TGTGCCAGCAGTCAGAGCGGGACAGGGGGCTTTGGCTACACCTTC. Residues: CASSQSGTGGFGYTF. The V call is TRBV6-1, the J call TRBJ1-2, with 12 bases lining up with TRBD1. CDR3 length: 15 amino acids. Germline CDR1 MNHNS, CDR2 SASEGT. The V gene end was trimmed by 5 bases and the J gene end by 7 bases; junction bases not matched to a gene: 8.

This clonotype occurred many times. The J gene is TRBJ2-7, the V gene TRBV12-3 or TRBV12-4; TRBD1 agrees at 8 bases. The CDR3 is made up of 14 amino acids. The junction had 6 bases not matched to a gene; V was cut back by 6 bases and J by 2 bases. DNA of the CDR3: TGTGCCAGCAGGGAAGGACAGGGCCCCTACGAGCAGTACTTC. Encoded protein: CASREGQGPYEQYF.

The V call is TRBV14, the J call TRBJ2-3, with D possibly being TRBD2 (6 bases). V gave up 4 bases and J gave up 5 bases, with 19 bases separating them. Germline loops: CDR1 SGHDN, CDR2 FVKESK. The CDR3 runs to 16 residues. The CDR3 here is CASSRGLAGSKDTQYF. The DNA for the CDR3 is TGTGCCAGCAGCCGCGGCCTGGCCGGGAGTAAAGATACGCAGTATTTT.

The chain recombines TRBV9 with TRBJ2-1, with 7 bases identical to TRBD1. The length of the CDR3 is 16 residues. Germline V gene lookup returns CDR1 SGDLS and CDR2 YYNGEE. V shed 0 bases and J 4 bases; nucleotides not matched to a gene: 7. The DNA of the CDR3 is TGTGCCAGCAGCGTAGGAGGGACAGAAAGTTACAATGAGCAGTTCTTC. Translated: CASSVGGTESYNEQFF.